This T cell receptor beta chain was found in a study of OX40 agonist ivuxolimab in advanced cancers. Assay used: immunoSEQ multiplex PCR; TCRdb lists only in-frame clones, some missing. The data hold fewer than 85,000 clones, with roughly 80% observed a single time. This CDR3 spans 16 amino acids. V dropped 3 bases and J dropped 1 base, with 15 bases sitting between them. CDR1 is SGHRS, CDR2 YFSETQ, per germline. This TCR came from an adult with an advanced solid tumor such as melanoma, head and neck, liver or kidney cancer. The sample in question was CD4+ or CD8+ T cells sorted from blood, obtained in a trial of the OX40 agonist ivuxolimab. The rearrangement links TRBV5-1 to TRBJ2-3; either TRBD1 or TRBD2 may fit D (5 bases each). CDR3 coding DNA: TGCGCCAGCAGCTCCGGGACGGGATGGGGCACAGATACGCAGTATTTT. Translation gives CASSSGTGWGTDTQYF.